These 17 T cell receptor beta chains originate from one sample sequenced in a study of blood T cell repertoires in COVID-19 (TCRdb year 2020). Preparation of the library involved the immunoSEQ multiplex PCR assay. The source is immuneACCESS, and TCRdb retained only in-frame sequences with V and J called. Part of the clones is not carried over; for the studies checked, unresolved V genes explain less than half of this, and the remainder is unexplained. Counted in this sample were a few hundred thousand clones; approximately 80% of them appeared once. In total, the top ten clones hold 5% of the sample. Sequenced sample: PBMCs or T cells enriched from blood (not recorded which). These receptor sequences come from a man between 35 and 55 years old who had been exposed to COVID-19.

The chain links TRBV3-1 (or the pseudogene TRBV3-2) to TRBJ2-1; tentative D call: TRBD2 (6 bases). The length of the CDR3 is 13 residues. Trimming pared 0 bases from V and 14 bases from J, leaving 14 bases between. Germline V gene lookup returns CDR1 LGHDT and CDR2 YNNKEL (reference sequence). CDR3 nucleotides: TGTGCCAGCAGCCAAGAACGGGGAAGGGAGGAGTTCTTC. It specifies CASSQERGREEFF.

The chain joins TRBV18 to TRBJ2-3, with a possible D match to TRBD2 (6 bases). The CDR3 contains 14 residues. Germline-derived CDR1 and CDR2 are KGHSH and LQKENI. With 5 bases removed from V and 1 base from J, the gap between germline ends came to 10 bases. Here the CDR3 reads CASSYSSGTDTQYF. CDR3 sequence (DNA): TGTGCCAGCTCATACTCTAGCGGCACAGATACGCAGTATTTT.

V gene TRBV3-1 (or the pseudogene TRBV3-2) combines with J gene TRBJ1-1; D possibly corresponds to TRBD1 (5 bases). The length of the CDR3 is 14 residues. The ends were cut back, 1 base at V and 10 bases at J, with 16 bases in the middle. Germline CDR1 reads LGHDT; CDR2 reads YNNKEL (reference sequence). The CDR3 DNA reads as TGTGCCAGCAGCCAAGCGGGACTCCACGTAGGAGCTTTCTTT. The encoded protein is CASSQAGLHVGAFF.

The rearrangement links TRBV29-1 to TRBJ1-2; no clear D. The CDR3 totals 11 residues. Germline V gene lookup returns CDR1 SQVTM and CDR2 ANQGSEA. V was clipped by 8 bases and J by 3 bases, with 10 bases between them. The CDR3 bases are TGCAGCTTCAGGTCTGACTATGGCTACACCTTC. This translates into CSFRSDYGYTF.

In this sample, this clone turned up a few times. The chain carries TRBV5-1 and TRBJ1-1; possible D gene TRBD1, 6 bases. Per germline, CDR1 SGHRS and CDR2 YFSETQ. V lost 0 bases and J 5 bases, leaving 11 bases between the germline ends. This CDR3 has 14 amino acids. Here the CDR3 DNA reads TGCGCCAGCAGCTTGGCGGGGGGCGGGACTGAAGCTTTCTTT. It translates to CASSLAGGGTEAFF.

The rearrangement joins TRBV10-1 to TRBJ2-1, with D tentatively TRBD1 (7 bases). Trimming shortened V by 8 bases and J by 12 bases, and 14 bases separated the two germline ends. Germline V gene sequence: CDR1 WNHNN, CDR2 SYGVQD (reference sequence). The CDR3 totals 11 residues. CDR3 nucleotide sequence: TGCGCCAGCCCAGGGGGGAAGTTGCAGTTCTTC. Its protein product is CASPGGKLQFF.

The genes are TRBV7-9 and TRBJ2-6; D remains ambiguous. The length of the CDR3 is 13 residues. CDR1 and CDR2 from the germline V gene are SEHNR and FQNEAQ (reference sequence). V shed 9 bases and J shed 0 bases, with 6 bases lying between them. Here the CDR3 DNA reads TGTGCCAGTTGTAACTCTGGGGCCAACGTCCTGACTTTC. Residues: CASCNSGANVLTF.

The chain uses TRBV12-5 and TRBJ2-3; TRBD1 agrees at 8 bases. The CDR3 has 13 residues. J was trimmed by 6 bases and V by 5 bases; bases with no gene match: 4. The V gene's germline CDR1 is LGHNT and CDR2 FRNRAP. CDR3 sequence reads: CASGGQGYDTQYF. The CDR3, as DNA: TGTGCTAGTGGTGGACAGGGATACGATACGCAGTATTTT.

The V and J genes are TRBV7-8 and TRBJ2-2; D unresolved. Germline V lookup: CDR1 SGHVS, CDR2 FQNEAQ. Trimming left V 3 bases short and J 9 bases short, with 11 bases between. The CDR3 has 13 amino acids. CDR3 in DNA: TGTGCCAGCAGCTTGGCTCTTACCCGGGAGCTGTTTTTT. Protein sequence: CASSLALTRELFF.

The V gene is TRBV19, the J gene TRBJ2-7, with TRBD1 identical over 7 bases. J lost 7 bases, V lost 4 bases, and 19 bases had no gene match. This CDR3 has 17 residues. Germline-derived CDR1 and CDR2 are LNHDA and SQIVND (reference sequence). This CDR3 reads CASSRKVGGNLLREQYF. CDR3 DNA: TGTGCCAGTAGTAGAAAGGTAGGGGGCAACCTGCTTCGGGAGCAGTACTTC.

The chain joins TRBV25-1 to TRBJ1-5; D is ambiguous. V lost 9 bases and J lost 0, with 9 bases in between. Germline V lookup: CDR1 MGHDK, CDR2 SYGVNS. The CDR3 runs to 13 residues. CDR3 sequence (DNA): TGTGCCAGTACGGGAAATAGCAATCAGCCCCAGCATTTT. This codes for CASTGNSNQPQHF.

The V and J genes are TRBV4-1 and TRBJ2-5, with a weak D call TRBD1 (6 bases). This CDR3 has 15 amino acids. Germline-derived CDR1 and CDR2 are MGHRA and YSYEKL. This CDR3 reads CPRRRPGQGQETQYF. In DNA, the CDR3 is TGCCCCCGCCGCCGGCCGGGGCAGGGGCAAGAGACCCAGTACTTC.

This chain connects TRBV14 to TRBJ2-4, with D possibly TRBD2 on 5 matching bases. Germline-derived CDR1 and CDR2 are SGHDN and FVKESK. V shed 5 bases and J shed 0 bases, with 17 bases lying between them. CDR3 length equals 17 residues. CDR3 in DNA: TGTGCCAGCAGCAAAAGACGGAGGTTGATAGCCAAAAACATTCAGTACTTC. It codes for CASSKRRRLIAKNIQYF.

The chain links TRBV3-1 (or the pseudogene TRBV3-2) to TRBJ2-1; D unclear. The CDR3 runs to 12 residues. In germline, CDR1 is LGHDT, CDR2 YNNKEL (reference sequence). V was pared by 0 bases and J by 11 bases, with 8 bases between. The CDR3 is CASSQDSPKQFF. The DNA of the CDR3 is TGTGCCAGCAGCCAAGATTCTCCTAAGCAGTTCTTC.

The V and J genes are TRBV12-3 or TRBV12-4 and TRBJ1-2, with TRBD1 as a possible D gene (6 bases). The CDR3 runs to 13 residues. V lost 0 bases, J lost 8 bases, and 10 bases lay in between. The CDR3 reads CASSLAPGVGYTF. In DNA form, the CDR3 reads TGTGCCAGCAGTTTAGCACCAGGGGTCGGCTACACCTTC.

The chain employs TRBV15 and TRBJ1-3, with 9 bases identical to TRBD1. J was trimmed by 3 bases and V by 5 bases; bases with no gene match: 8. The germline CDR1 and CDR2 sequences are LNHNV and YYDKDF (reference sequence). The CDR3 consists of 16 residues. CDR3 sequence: CATSPRTGVNGNTIYF. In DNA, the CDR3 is TGTGCCACCAGCCCTAGGACAGGGGTAAATGGAAACACCATATATTTT.

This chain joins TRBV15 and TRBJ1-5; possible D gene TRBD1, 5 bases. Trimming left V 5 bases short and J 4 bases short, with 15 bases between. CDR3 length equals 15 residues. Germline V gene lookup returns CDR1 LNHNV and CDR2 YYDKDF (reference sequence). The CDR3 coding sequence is TGTGCCACCAGCCGCGACAGTTTGGGTAATCAGCCCCAGCATTTT. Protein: CATSRDSLGNQPQHF.